Shown below are 2 T cell receptor beta chains from a single sample sequenced in a study of blood T cell repertoires in COVID-19. Profiling relied on immunoSEQ multiplex PCR, and the TCRdb table lists in-frame clones only, not all of them. This table holds 140,000 to 150,000 clones, about 87% found once. Sequencing was done on a sample of PBMCs or T cells enriched from blood (not recorded which). These TCRs come from a man between 60 and 75 years old who had recovered from COVID-19.

CDR3 in DNA: TGTGCCAGCAGCCCGCGACAGGGGATAGGCTACGAGCAGTACTTC. It is translated as CASSPRQGIGYEQYF. V gene TRBV7-8 combines with J gene TRBJ2-7, with 8 bases fitting TRBD1. Trimming removed 5 bases from V and 3 bases from J; junction bases left unmatched: 9. Germline CDR1 and CDR2: SGHVS and FQNEAQ. The CDR3 length is 15 residues.

The rearrangement links TRBV15 to TRBJ1-5; 8 positions match TRBD1. V was clipped by 8 bases and J by 7 bases; unmatched bases: 7. The CDR3 totals 13 residues. Germline lookup yields CDR1 LNHNV and CDR2 YYDKDF (reference sequence). The CDR3 DNA follows: TGTGCCACCTCCGGACAGGGACGGCAGCCCCAGCATTTT. Protein: CATSGQGRQPQHF.